This T cell receptor (beta chain) was sequenced for a study of cytotoxic CD8 clonotypes in ibrutinib-treated CLL. Germline V lookup: CDR1 MDHEN, CDR2 SYDVKM. The V end lost 6 bases, the J end lost 2 bases, and 15 bases lay between the germline ends. The CDR3 extends over 15 amino acids. Assay: immunoSEQ multiplex PCR; the TCRdb copy retains only in-frame clones and omits some. This sample has under 200,000 clones, with roughly four fifths found just once. The material sequenced was PBMCs, taken after 24 months of ibrutinib treatment. J is TRBJ2-3 and V is TRBV28; D is undetermined. This receptor was identified in a human donor with chronic lymphocytic leukemia. CDR3 sequence: CASSLPVRATDTQYF. The CDR3 nucleotides read TGTGCCAGCAGCTTGCCCGTAAGAGCCACAGATACGCAGTATTTT.